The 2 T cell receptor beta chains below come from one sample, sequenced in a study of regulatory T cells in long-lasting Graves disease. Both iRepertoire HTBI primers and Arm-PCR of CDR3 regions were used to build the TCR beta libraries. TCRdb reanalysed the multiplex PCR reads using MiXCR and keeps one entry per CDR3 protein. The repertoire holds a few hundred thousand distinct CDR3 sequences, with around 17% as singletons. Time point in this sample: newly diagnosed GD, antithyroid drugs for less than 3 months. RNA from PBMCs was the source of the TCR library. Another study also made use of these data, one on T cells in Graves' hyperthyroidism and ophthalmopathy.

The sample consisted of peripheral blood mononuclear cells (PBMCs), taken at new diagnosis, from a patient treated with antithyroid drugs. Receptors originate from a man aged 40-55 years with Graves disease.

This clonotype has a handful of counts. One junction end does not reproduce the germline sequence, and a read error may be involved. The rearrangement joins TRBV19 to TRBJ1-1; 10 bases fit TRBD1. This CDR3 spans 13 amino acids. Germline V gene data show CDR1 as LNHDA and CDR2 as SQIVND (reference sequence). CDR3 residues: CASSMVRTGGPSF. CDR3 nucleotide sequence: TGTGCCAGTAGTATGGTGAGGACAGGGGGACCGTCGTTT.

The CDR3 region is CASSKVGTVYEQYF. In DNA, the CDR3 is TGTGCCAGCAGCAAGGTCGGGACCGTCTACGAGCAGTACTTC. The chain carries TRBV5-4 and TRBJ2-7, with D perhaps TRBD1 or TRBD2 (5 bases each). Germline V gene data show CDR1 as SGHNT and CDR2 as YYREEE (reference sequence). The V end lost 4 bases, the J end lost 3 bases, and 14 bases lay between the germline ends. This CDR3 region has 14 residues.